This T cell receptor beta chain is from a study of blood T cell repertoires in COVID-19. Study-level information: Nucleic acid was either cDNA or gDNA, and it came from T cells, B-cell-depleted T cells, or PBMCs.

Per the authors' pipeline: Reference gene primer amplification gave estimated nucleated cell counts. TCRdb's table, derived via immunoSEQ multiplex PCR, lists solely in-frame clones and lacks some. V and J calls and clone size are those listed in that table; D and trimming were worked out from the DNA. The data show 150,000 to 200,000 clones, roughly 78% seen once. This receptor was taken from a woman older than 75 with active or convalescent COVID-19. Sequencing input: peripheral blood.

CDR3 protein: CASSLPGQGYEQYF. CDR3 DNA: TGTGCCAGCAGTTTACCAGGACAGGGTTACGAGCAGTACTTC. This chain connects TRBV27 to TRBJ2-7; 8 nucleotides line up with TRBD1. V trimming: 2 bases; J trimming: 4 bases; junction bases outside the gene matches: 4. The length of the CDR3 is 14 residues. CDR1 and CDR2 (germline): MNHEY, SMNVEV (reference sequence).